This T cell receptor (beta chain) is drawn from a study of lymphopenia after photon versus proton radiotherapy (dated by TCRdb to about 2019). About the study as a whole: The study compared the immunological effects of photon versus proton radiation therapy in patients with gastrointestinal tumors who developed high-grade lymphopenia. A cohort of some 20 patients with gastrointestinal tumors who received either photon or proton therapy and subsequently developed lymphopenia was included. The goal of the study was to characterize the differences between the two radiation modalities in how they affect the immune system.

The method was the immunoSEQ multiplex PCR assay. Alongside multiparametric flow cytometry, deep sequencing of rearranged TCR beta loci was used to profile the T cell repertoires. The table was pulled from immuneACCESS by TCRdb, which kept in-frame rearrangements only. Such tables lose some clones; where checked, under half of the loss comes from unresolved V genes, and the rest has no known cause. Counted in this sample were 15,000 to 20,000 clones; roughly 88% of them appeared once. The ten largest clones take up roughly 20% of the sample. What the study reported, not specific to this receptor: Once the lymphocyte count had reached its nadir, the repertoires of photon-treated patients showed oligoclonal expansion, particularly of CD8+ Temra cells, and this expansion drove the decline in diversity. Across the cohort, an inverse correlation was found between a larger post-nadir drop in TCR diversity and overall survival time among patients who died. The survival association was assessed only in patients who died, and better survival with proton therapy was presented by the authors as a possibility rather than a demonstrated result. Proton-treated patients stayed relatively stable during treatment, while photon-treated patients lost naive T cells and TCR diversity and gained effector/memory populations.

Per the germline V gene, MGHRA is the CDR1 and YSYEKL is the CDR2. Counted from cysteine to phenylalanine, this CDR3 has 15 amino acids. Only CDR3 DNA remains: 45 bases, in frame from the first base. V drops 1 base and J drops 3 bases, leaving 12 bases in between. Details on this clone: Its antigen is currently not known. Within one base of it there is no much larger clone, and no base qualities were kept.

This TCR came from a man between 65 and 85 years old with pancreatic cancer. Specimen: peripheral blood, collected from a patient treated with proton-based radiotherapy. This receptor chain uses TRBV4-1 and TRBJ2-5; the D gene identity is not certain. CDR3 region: CASSQVLAVKETQYF. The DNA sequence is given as TGCGCCAGCAGCCAAGTATTAGCTGTGAAAGAGACCCAGTACTTC.